Listed below are T cell receptor beta chains from one sample, sequenced in a study of OX40 agonist ivuxolimab in advanced cancers. Measured with immunoSEQ multiplex PCR; TCRdb has only the in-frame clones, and not every one. Of fewer than 90,000 clones in the sample, about 88% were seen once. Sequencing was performed on CD4+ or CD8+ T cells sorted from blood, taken in a trial of the OX40 agonist ivuxolimab. Receptors were obtained from an adult with an advanced solid tumor such as melanoma, head and neck, liver or kidney cancer. CDR3s include the opening cysteine and the closing phenylalanine or tryptophan. The order of the fields is CDR3 protein, CDR3 DNA, J gene, D gene, V gene, clone size. D genes are given only for firm matches. Clone size appears in some rows only: once, few, many, or a class for an expanded clone.

CASSWLSEDEQYF | TGTGCCAGCAGCTGGTTATCCGAGGACGAGCAGTACTTC | TRBJ2-7 | - | TRBV5-6 | -
CASRGGYEQYF | TGTGCCAGCAGGGGAGGCTACGAGCAGTACTTC | TRBJ2-7 | - | TRBV27 | -
CAISGASSGNTIYF | TGTGCCATCAGTGGGGCGAGCTCTGGAAACACCATATATTTT | TRBJ1-3 | - | TRBV10-3 | -
CASKGQGDTQYF | TGTGCCAGCAAAGGACAGGGAGATACGCAGTATTTT | TRBJ2-3 | TRBD1 | TRBV6-1 | -
CASGLAEETQYF | TGTGCCAGCGGCCTAGCGGAAGAGACCCAGTACTTC | TRBJ2-5 | TRBD2 | TRBV7-9 | -
CASSLVGPEKLFF | TGCGCCAGCAGCTTGGTGGGACCCGAAAAACTGTTTTTT | TRBJ1-4 | - | TRBV5-1 | once
CASTPPGTGTGELFF | TGTGCCAGCACTCCCCCGGGGACGGGTACCGGGGAGCTGTTTTTT | TRBJ2-2 | - | TRBV25-1 | -
CASSGGVGTASSYEQYF | TGTGCCAGCAGTGGAGGGGTCGGGACAGCCTCTTCCTACGAGCAGTACTTC | TRBJ2-7 | TRBD1 | TRBV2 | -
CASSSDRTNEKLFF | TGTGCCAGCAGCTCGGACAGGACTAATGAAAAACTGTTTTTT | TRBJ1-4 | TRBD1 | TRBV7-9 | -
CASSLGLAAQGTQYF | TGTGCCAGCAGCTTGGGACTAGCGGCGCAGGGTACGCAGTATTTT | TRBJ2-3 | TRBD2 | TRBV11-3 | once
CASSSPRGMTNEKLFF | TGTGCCAGCAGCTCCCCACGGGGGATGACGAATGAAAAACTGTTTTTT | TRBJ1-4 | - | TRBV7-9 | -
CASSRGRSDSYEQYF | TGCGCCAGCAGCAGAGGGAGGTCCGACTCCTACGAGCAGTACTTC | TRBJ2-7 | - | TRBV5-1 | -
CASMGLTAGQGQETQYF | TGTGCCAGTATGGGTCTCACGGCGGGACAGGGCCAAGAGACCCAGTACTTC | TRBJ2-5 | TRBD1 | TRBV19 | -
CASSGIGGGGTEAFF | TGTGCCAGCAGCGGCATAGGGGGCGGCGGCACTGAAGCTTTCTTT | TRBJ1-1 | TRBD1 | TRBV5-4 | -
CASSPGGEGYTEAFF | TGTGCCAGCAGTCCCGGCGGGGAAGGGTACACTGAAGCTTTCTTT | TRBJ1-1 | - | TRBV6-6 | once
CASTQMGTGISNQPQHF | TGTGCCAGCACCCAAATGGGGACAGGGATTAGCAATCAGCCCCAGCATTTT | TRBJ1-5 | TRBD1 | TRBV19 | -
CASSDGAGGTDTQYF | TGCGCCAGCAGTGACGGAGCGGGAGGCACAGATACGCAGTATTTT | TRBJ2-3 | TRBD2 | TRBV10-1 | -
CASSISGRHQPQHF | TGTGCCAGCAGTATTTCAGGGCGGCATCAGCCCCAGCATTTT | TRBJ1-5 | - | TRBV6-5 | -
CASSRGDRGPNEKLFF | TGTGCCAGCAGCAGAGGGGACAGGGGGCCGAATGAAAAACTGTTTTTT | TRBJ1-4 | TRBD1 | TRBV5-4 | -
CASTQGARDQPQHF | TGTGCCAGTACACAGGGGGCGCGCGATCAGCCCCAGCATTTT | TRBJ1-5 | TRBD1 | TRBV19 | -
CSVGGQGYDEQYF | TGCAGCGTGGGTGGACAGGGTTATGATGAGCAGTACTTC | TRBJ2-7 | TRBD1 | TRBV29-1 | -
CAWSVGKGGQPQHF | TGTGCCTGGAGTGTCGGTAAGGGCGGGCAGCCCCAGCATTTT | TRBJ1-5 | - | TRBV30 | -
CASSKTGLTEAFF | TGTGCCAGCAGTAAGACGGGACTCACTGAAGCTTTCTTT | TRBJ1-1 | - | TRBV9 | -
CASRSGRAELSYEQYF | TGTGCCAGTAGAAGCGGGAGGGCCGAGTTATCCTACGAGCAGTACTTC | TRBJ2-7 | TRBD2 | TRBV19 | -
CSVEVREGETQYF | TGCAGCGTTGAAGTTAGGGAAGGAGAGACCCAGTACTTC | TRBJ2-5 | - | TRBV29-1 | -
CASSVVAGSSYNEQFF | TGTGCCAGCAGCGTAGTTGCGGGGAGCTCCTACAATGAGCAGTTCTTC | TRBJ2-1 | - | TRBV9 | -
CAWEQGTNSPLHF | TGTGCCTGGGAACAGGGTACCAATTCACCCCTCCACTTT | TRBJ1-6 | - | TRBV30 | -
CASGLVVGDNQPQHF | TGTGCTAGTGGTTTGGTTGTGGGAGACAATCAGCCCCAGCATTTT | TRBJ1-5 | - | TRBV12-5 | -
CASSLHATGELFF | TGTGCCAGCAGCTTACACGCAACCGGGGAGCTGTTTTTT | TRBJ2-2 | - | TRBV7-2 | -
CASSPPGTSGNNEQFF | TGTGCCAGCTCCCCCCCCGGGACTAGCGGAAACAATGAGCAGTTCTTC | TRBJ2-1 | TRBD2 | TRBV18 | once
CASSLDPGYYGYTF | TGTGCCAGCAGCTTAGATCCGGGATACTATGGCTACACCTTC | TRBJ1-2 | - | TRBV7-2 | -
CASSYASGKNIQYF | TGTGCCAGCAGTTACGCATCCGGCAAAAACATTCAGTACTTC | TRBJ2-4 | - | TRBV6-6 | -
CASSSGQGNQPQHF | TGTGCCAGCAGTTCGGGACAGGGGAATCAGCCCCAGCATTTT | TRBJ1-5 | TRBD1 | TRBV27 | -
CSARGPSGRYF | TGCAGTGCTAGAGGCCCTAGCGGGAGGTATTTT | TRBJ2-3 | TRBD2 | TRBV20-1 | -
CASSLTLAGTTDTQYF | TGTGCCAGCAGCTTAACTTTAGCGGGAACCACAGATACGCAGTATTTT | TRBJ2-3 | TRBD2 | TRBV11-2 | -
CASSLGPSWSNQPQHF | TGTGCCAGCAGCCTTGGACCCAGTTGGAGCAATCAGCCCCAGCATTTT | TRBJ1-5 | - | TRBV27 | -
CASSIGLANTGELFF | TGTGCCAGCAGTATAGGACTAGCGAACACCGGGGAGCTGTTTTTT | TRBJ2-2 | TRBD2 | TRBV2 | -
CASSKVIKQGAGTEAFF | TGTGCCAGCAGCAAAGTAATCAAACAGGGGGCGGGCACTGAAGCTTTCTTT | TRBJ1-1 | - | TRBV21-1 | once
CASSNGVWGLRATNEKLFF | TGCGCCAGCTCCAATGGGGTGTGGGGACTACGGGCAACTAATGAAAAACTGTTTTTT | TRBJ1-4 | - | TRBV10-2 | -
CASSLFGPGTTSEKLFF | TGTGCCAGCAGTTTATTTGGGCCGGGAACGACAAGTGAAAAACTGTTTTTT | TRBJ1-4 | - | TRBV27 | -
CASGGVGTQYF | TGTGCCAGCGGGGGAGTGGGGACCCAGTACTTC | TRBJ2-5 | - | TRBV7-2 | -
CASSYPGGGEKLFF | TGTGCCAGCAGCTATCCAGGGGGCGGGGAAAAACTGTTTTTT | TRBJ1-4 | TRBD1 | TRBV7-9 | -
CASRKTDRSTDTQYF | TGTGCCAGCAGAAAAACGGACAGGAGCACAGATACGCAGTATTTT | TRBJ2-3 | TRBD1 | TRBV7-6 | -
CASSQDHTGGPGDTQYF | TGTGCCAGCAGCCAAGATCATACGGGAGGGCCTGGAGATACGCAGTATTTT | TRBJ2-3 | TRBD2 | TRBV4-2 | -
CASSFGGDQPQHF | TGTGCCAGCAGCTTCGGAGGGGATCAGCCCCAGCATTTT | TRBJ1-5 | - | TRBV7-9 | -
CASSAQKGFTGYTF | TGTGCCAGCAGCGCCCAGAAGGGATTCACGGGCTACACCTTC | TRBJ1-2 | - | TRBV7-9 | few
CASSFSGTPPKAFF | TGTGCCAGCAGCTTTTCGGGGACCCCCCCGAAAGCTTTCTTT | TRBJ1-1 | - | TRBV11-1 | once
CASSEGSQGDTGETQYF | TGCGCCAGCAGTGAAGGTAGTCAGGGGGATACGGGAGAGACCCAGTACTTC | TRBJ2-5 | TRBD1 | TRBV10-2 | -
CASSLAVGAYNEQFF | TGTGCCAGCAGCTTAGCGGTAGGGGCGTACAATGAGCAGTTCTTC | TRBJ2-1 | - | TRBV7-2 | -
CASKAQGNEQYF | TGTGCCAGCAAGGCTCAAGGAAACGAGCAGTACTTC | TRBJ2-7 | - | TRBV5-6 | -
CASSLGVYEQYF | TGTGCCAGCAGCTTAGGGGTCTACGAGCAGTACTTC | TRBJ2-7 | - | TRBV11-3 | -
CASAKREGTGNEQYF | TGTGCCAGCGCAAAACGGGAGGGGACGGGCAACGAGCAGTACTTC | TRBJ2-7 | TRBD2 | TRBV6-1 | -